The present T cell receptor (beta chain) was sequenced within a study of response to subunit inactivated influenza vaccine. Findings and limits, study-wide: A suggestion made by the authors is that each seasonal influenza vaccination recruits few new T cells.

The J segment lost 2 bases and the V segment lost 1 base, leaving 8 bases of the junction unmatched. CDR3 length: 17 residues. Germline loops: CDR1 LGHDT, CDR2 YNNKEL (reference sequence). TCRdb processed the RT-PCR reads anew with MiXCR; each CDR3 protein has one entry. Among roughly 650,000 distinct CDR3 sequences listed, approximately 14% were seen once. In the case of this clonotype: Antigen unknown.

V is TRBV3-1 and J is TRBJ2-1; 7 bases map to TRBD2. This sample comprised PBMCs from blood, obtained 11 to 12 days after vaccination. This clonotype was obtained from a man aged 45-65 years who received an inactivated influenza vaccine. The CDR3 DNA reads as TGTGCCAGCAGCCAAGGCGGCGGGGGTACTACCTACAATGAGCAGTTCTTC. Translating it yields CASSQGGGGTTYNEQFF.